This T cell receptor (beta chain) was documented in a study of CD8 T cells in Susac syndrome. RNA totalling roughly 0.45 to 1 ug underwent reverse transcription with random hexamers. The method of amplification for TCR beta CDR3 was immunoSEQ multiplex PCR, covering 54 Vbeta and 13 Jbeta. Each CDR3 protein gets one entry after TCRdb re-called the immunoSEQ multiplex PCR reads with MiXCR. The sample yields roughly 330,000 distinct CDR3 sequences, 92% seen once. The CDR3 extends over 14 amino acids. CDR1 SGHNT and CDR2 YENEEA come from the germline V gene. Trimming shortened V by 6 bases and J by 0 bases, and 11 bases separated the two germline ends. A few counts support this clonotype.

V is TRBV11-3 and J is TRBJ1-1; TRBD1 is a possible D gene (6 bases). Sequenced: CD4+ T cells from PBMCs. This receptor was taken from a human donor with multiple sclerosis. CDR3 loop: CASSPSGVNTEAFF. CDR3 DNA: TGTGCCAGCAGTCCCTCAGGGGTGAACACTGAAGCTTTCTTT. Variable domain in full (rest from reference TRBV11-3 and TRBJ1-1): EAGVVQSPRYKIIEKKQPVAFWCNPISGHNTLYWYLQNLGQGPELLIRYENEEAVDDSQLPKDRFSAERLKGVDSTLKIQPAELGDSAVYLCASSPSGVNTEAFFGQGTRLTVV.